One sample yielded the 10 T cell receptor beta chains listed below, sequenced in a study of blood T cell repertoires in COVID-19. Using immunoSEQ multiplex PCR, the repertoire was profiled, and TCRdb retains in-frame clones only, with some absent. Here the sample spans about 270,000 clones, 88% being singletons. Sequencing was performed on PBMCs or T cells enriched from blood (not recorded which). The source of these receptors is a woman between 50 and 59 years old who had recovered from COVID-19.

The chain combines TRBV7-9 with TRBJ2-1; 8 bases line up with TRBD1. The ends lost 8 bases at V and 2 bases at J; junction bases unmatched: 2. This CDR3 contains 13 residues. Germline V gene data show CDR1 as SEHNR and CDR2 as FQNEAQ (reference sequence). The chain's CDR3 is CASEQGAYNEQFF. CDR3 bases: TGTGCCAGCGAACAGGGGGCCTACAATGAGCAGTTCTTC.

This chain connects TRBV28 to TRBJ1-6; 11 positions agree with TRBD1. Germline V CDR1 and CDR2: MDHEN, SYDVKM. Germline trimming cut 6 bases from V and 14 bases from J; bases unmatched to any gene: 9. There are 14 residues in the CDR3. The chain's CDR3 is CASSPGTGGRSLHF. CDR3 coding DNA: TGTGCCAGCAGCCCCGGGACAGGGGGTAGGTCCCTCCACTTT.

This sequence joins TRBV19 and TRBJ1-3; 11 nucleotides agree with TRBD1. This CDR3 region has 19 residues. Germline CDR1 LNHDA, CDR2 SQIVND (reference sequence). V lost 3 bases to trimming and J lost 0 bases; unmatched junction nucleotides: 10. For the CDR3, the DNA is TGTGCCAGTAGTATCGATGGACAGGGGGCTTCTCTCTCTGGAAACACCATATATTTT. Translating gives CASSIDGQGASLSGNTIYF.

CDR3 DNA: TGTGCCAGCAGCCCCCGTGCGGGAGACCATGAAAAACTGTTTTTT. Translation: CASSPRAGDHEKLFF. The rearrangement joins TRBV7-9 to TRBJ1-4; D gene unclear. CDR1 is SEHNR and CDR2 is FQNEAQ in the germline V gene (reference sequence). V was clipped by 5 bases and J by 6 bases, with 16 bases between them. This CDR3 is 15 amino acids long.

The V gene is TRBV28, the J gene TRBJ1-5; 8 bases agree with TRBD1. The CDR3 is made up of 16 amino acids. With V trimmed by 6 bases and J by 3 bases, 10 bases remained unmatched. Germline loops: CDR1 MDHEN, CDR2 SYDVKM. DNA of the CDR3: TGTGCCAGCAGAAACGGACAGGGAAGGGTCAATCAGCCCCAGCATTTT. Translated: CASRNGQGRVNQPQHF.

This clone was seen just once. This rearrangement joins TRBV28 to TRBJ2-7; D may be TRBD1 (6 bases). This CDR3 contains 13 residues. The V gene lost 10 bases and the J gene lost 0 bases, with 13 bases spanning the gap. CDR1 and CDR2 from the germline V gene are MDHEN and SYDVKM. The CDR3 spells CATSDRFSYEQYF. The CDR3 DNA reads TGTGCCACCTCAGACAGGTTCTCCTACGAGCAGTACTTC.

The chain has TRBV19 and TRBJ2-1; tentative D call: TRBD2 (6 bases). Germline CDR1 reads LNHDA; CDR2 reads SQIVND (reference sequence). Trimming stripped 3 bases from V and 2 bases from J, with 14 bases between. The CDR3 is made up of 16 amino acids. CDR3 protein: CASSMEGLSTYNEQFF. The CDR3 DNA follows: TGTGCCAGTAGTATGGAGGGATTATCCACCTACAATGAGCAGTTCTTC. Complete variable domain (other parts from reference TRBV19 and TRBJ2-1): DGGITQSPKYLFRKEGQNVTLSCEQNLNHDAMYWYRQDPGQGLRLIYYSQIVNDFQKGDIAEGYSVSREKKESFPLTVTSAQKNPTAFYLCASSMEGLSTYNEQFFGPGTRLTVL.

CDR3 residues: CASTKQGWGNQPQHF. In DNA, the CDR3 is TGTGCCAGCACGAAACAGGGGTGGGGCAATCAGCCCCAGCATTTT. The gene calls are TRBV28 and TRBJ1-5; TRBD1 aligns across 7 bases. This CDR3 has 15 residues. Trimming at V came to 7 bases and at J to 2 bases, leaving 8 bases not matched to a gene. Germline loops: CDR1 MDHEN, CDR2 SYDVKM.

V and J are TRBV2 and TRBJ2-7, with a tentative D call TRBD2 (6 bases). CDR1 is SNHLY, CDR2 FYNNEI, per germline. With 4 bases removed from V and 6 bases from J, the gap between germline ends came to 13 bases. The CDR3 extends over 13 amino acids. The CDR3 coding sequence is TGTGCCAGCAGTGCGCGGGACGGGCTCGAGCAGTACTTC. This sequence encodes CASSARDGLEQYF.

This clone occurred a few times. This chain's CDR3 is CASSVGGLDTDTQYF. Here the CDR3 DNA reads TGTGCCAGCAGCGTAGGGGGACTAGACACAGATACGCAGTATTTT. V usage is TRBV9 and J usage is TRBJ2-3; 8 nucleotides line up with TRBD2. The V and J ends lost 0 bases and 2 bases, in that order; junction bases with no gene match: 2. Germline assignment: CDR1 SGDLS and CDR2 YYNGEE. The CDR3 is 15 residues long.